This section outlines one TCR beta chain sequence together with its context. Its specificity is unknown. This record belongs to a study of post-analysis software for immune sequencing data. Study findings and constraints: Four to six TRBV segments were more frequent in patients than controls; TRBV5-6, TRBV5-1 and TRBV20-1 belonged to this group.

Unique molecular identifiers were built into the TCR beta cDNA libraries. MiXCR, applied by TCRdb to the PCR reads, yields one record per CDR3 protein. The sample has about 460,000 distinct CDR3 sequences; around 40% are singletons. This CDR3 region has 15 residues. The germline V gene has CDR1 SGHTA and CDR2 FQGNSA. V lost 5 bases, J lost 4 bases, and 7 bases stayed unmatched. The TCR comes from a girl aged 5-17 years with multiple sclerosis. Sequenced: blood. The V gene is TRBV7-2, the J gene TRBJ2-5, with 10 bases lining up with TRBD2. CDR3 protein: CASSLGLAEGETQYF. In nucleotides, the CDR3 is TGTGCCAGCAGCCTCGGACTAGCGGAAGGAGAGACCCAGTACTTC. Combining the CDR3 with reference TRBV7-2 and TRBJ2-5 gives the whole variable domain GAGVSQSPSNKVTEKGKDVELRCDPISGHTALYWYRQSLGQGLEFLIYFQGNSAPDKSGLPSDRFSAERTGGSVSTLTIQRTQQEDSAVYLCASSLGLAEGETQYFGPGTRLLVL.